The source of this T cell receptor beta chain is a study of vaccination and CD4 T cells after COVID-19. Treatment noted: roughly 11-day PBMC culture with coronavirus spike peptide pools or control peptides (ViraFEST assay). The Oncomine TCR Beta short-read assay sequenced DNA from cultured CD4+ T cells. TCRdb ran MiXCR on the PCR reads and lists one entry per CDR3 protein. The sample shows more than 10,000 distinct CDR3 sequences, 50% of them seen only once. The CDR3 consists of 15 residues. V was cut by 6 bases and J by 0 bases, with 12 bases left in between. CDR1 and CDR2 from the germline V gene are LNHDA and SQIVND (reference sequence). The sample holds a few counts of this clonotype. What it binds is unknown.

The clonotype was recovered from a human donor who had recovered from COVID-19. The genes are TRBV19 and TRBJ1-3, with D unclear. The specimen was CD4+ T cells from blood, cultured in vitro. The CDR3 region has the DNA TGTGCCAGTAGATCATCGGGGTTCTCTGGAAACACCATATATTTT. Amino acids: CASRSSGFSGNTIYF.